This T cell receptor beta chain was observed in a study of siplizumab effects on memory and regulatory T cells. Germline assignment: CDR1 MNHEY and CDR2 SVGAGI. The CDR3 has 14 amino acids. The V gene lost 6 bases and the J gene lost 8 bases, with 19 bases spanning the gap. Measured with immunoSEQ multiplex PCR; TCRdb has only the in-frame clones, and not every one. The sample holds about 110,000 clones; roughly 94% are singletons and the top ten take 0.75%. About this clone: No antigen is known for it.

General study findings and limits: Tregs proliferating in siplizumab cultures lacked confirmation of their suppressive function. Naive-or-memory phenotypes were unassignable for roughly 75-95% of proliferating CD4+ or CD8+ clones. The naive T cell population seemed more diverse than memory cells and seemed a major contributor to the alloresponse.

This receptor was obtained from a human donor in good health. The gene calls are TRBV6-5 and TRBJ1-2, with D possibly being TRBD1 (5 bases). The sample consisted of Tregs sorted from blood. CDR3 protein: CASRPGGVVRGYTF. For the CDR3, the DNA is TGTGCCAGCAGACCCGGGGGTGTCGTGCGCGGCTACACCTTC.